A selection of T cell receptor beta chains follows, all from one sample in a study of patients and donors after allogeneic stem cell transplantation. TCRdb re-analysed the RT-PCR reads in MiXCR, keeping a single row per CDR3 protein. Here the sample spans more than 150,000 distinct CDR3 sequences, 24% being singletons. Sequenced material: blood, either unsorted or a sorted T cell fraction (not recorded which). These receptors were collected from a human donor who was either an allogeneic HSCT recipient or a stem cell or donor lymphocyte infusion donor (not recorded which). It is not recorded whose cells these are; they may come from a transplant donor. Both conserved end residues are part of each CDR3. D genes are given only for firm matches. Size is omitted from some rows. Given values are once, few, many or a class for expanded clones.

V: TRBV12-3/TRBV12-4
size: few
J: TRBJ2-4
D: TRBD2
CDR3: CASSGLIAKNIQYF
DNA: TGTGCCAGCTCGGGACTAATAGCCAAAAACATTCAGTACTTC

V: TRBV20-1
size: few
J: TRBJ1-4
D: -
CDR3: CSASGLRVGVGEKLFF
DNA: TGCAGTGCTAGTGGCCTTAGGGTGGGGGTCGGTGAAAAACTGTTTTTT

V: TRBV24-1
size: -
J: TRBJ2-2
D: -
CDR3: CATSDLKVSSNTGELFF
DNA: TGTGCCACCAGTGATTTGAAAGTAAGCTCGAACACCGGGGAGCTGTTTTTT

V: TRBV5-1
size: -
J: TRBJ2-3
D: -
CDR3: CASSLSAATSTDTQYF
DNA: TGCGCCAGCAGCTTGTCAGCGGCAACTAGCACAGATACGCAGTATTTT

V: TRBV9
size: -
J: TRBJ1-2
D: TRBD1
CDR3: CASSTGQGYGYTF
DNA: TGTGCCAGCAGCACGGGACAGGGCTATGGCTACACCTTC

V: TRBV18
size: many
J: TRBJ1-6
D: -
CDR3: CASSPHLGPSLHF
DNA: TGTGCCAGCTCACCACATCTGGGGCCCTCCCTCCACTTT

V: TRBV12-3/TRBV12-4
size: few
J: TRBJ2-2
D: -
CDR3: CASSLIVTAWGELFF
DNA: TGTGCCAGCAGTTTAATTGTAACAGCCTGGGGGGAGCTGTTTTTT

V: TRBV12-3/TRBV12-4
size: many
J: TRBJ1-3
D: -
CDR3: CASSRRQAGGNAIYF
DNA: TGTGCCAGCAGCCGACGACAGGCCGGGGGAAACGCCATATATTTT

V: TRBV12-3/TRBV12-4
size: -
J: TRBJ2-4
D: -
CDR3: CASSFGDTSAKNIQYF
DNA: TGTGCCAGCAGTTTCGGGGACACCTCAGCCAAAAACATTCAGTACTTC

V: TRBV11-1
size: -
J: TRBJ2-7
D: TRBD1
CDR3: CASSHFGTGSYEQYF
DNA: TGTGCCAGCAGCCATTTTGGGACAGGGAGCTACGAGCAGTACTTC

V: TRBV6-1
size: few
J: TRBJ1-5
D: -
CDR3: CASSDRGFKTQPQHF
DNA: TGTGCCAGCAGTGACAGAGGGTTTAAGACTCAGCCCCAGCATTTT

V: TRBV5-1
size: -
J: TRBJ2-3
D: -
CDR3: CASTVGPTDTQYF
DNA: TGCGCCAGCACCGTCGGGCCCACAGATACGCAGTATTTT

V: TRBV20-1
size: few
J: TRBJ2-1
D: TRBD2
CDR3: CSAREAGARPSSYNEQFF
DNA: TGCAGTGCTAGAGAAGCGGGGGCCCGACCGAGCTCCTACAATGAGCAGTTCTTC

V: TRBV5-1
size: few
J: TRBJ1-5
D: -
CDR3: CASSLGDTNQPQHF
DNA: TGCGCCAGCAGCTTGGGGGACACCAATCAGCCCCAGCATTTT

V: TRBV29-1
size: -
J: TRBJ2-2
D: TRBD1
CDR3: CSVQGANTGELFF
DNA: TGCAGCGTACAGGGGGCGAACACCGGGGAGCTGTTTTTT

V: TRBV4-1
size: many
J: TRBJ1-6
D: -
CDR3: CASSQGLSYNSPLHF
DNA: TGCGCCAGCAGCCAAGGCCTCTCCTATAATTCACCCCTCCACTTT

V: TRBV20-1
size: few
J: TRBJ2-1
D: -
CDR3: CSASTFGGYNEQFF
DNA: TGCAGTGCTTCGACATTTGGGGGATACAATGAGCAGTTCTTC